One T cell receptor beta chain is described in this entry. This sample was taken from a study of OX40 agonist ivuxolimab in advanced cancers. Study overall: Each dose-escalation patient presented with hepatocellular carcinoma, melanoma, renal cell or head and neck cancer.

Produced via immunoSEQ multiplex PCR; TCRdb's table is partial and in-frame only. The sample records 50,000 or so clones, approximately 86% being singletons. This receptor was taken from an adult with an advanced solid tumor such as melanoma, head and neck, liver or kidney cancer. This sample comprised CD4+ or CD8+ T cells sorted from blood, obtained in a trial of the OX40 agonist ivuxolimab.

CDR3 DNA: TGTGCCAGCAGTCCGGTCCTAGCTAACTATGGCTACACCTTC. The encoded protein is CASSPVLANYGYTF. This rearrangement joins TRBV28 to TRBJ1-2; D is ambiguous. The germline CDR1 and CDR2 sequences are MDHEN and SYDVKM. V shed 5 bases and J shed 0 bases, with 10 bases lying between them. The CDR3 spans 14 residues.